The clone carrying this TCR beta chain was recorded only once. This sample is part of a study of blood T cell repertoires in COVID-19. Study information: Researchers got acute and convalescent COVID-19 samples from the United States, Italy and Spain. Sources were T cells, B-cell-depleted T cells, or PBMCs; the material itself was cDNA or gDNA.

The CDR3 consists of 20 residues. The germline gives CDR1 LGHDT, CDR2 YNNKEL (reference sequence). V was clipped by 1 base and J by 0 bases; unmatched bases: 16. Original analysis: Reference gene primer amplification in the assay estimated nucleated cell counts. Assay: immunoSEQ multiplex PCR; the TCRdb copy retains only in-frame clones and omits some. V and J calls and clone size are those listed in that table; D and trimming were worked out from the DNA. Among approximately 89,000 clones listed, just under 85% were seen once. Sequencing was done on a sample of peripheral blood. This receptor was obtained from a woman between 70 and 85 years old with active or convalescent COVID-19. The chain joins TRBV3-1 (or the pseudogene TRBV3-2) to TRBJ2-7, with 9 bases lining up with TRBD2. CDR3 DNA: TGTGCCAGCAGCCAAGCCCAAGGTCATAGCGGGGGCCCCTCCTCCTACGAGCAGTACTTC. Amino acid sequence: CASSQAQGHSGGPSSYEQYF.